This T cell receptor (beta chain) appears in the sequencing data of a study of blood T cell repertoires in COVID-19. On the study more broadly: T cells, B-cell-depleted T cells, or PBMCs supplied cDNA or gDNA.

The repertoire was sequenced with immunoSEQ multiplex PCR; TCRdb's copy has only in-frame clones and lacks some. Among approximately 450,000 clones, nearly 90% were seen once, and the ten largest hold almost 2%. The V end lost 3 bases, the J end lost 0 bases, and 8 bases lay between the germline ends. The CDR3 loop spans 14 amino acids. Germline CDR1 reads KGHSH; CDR2 reads LQKENI. The genes are TRBV18 and TRBJ2-5; D gene uncertain. This sequence was found in a woman younger than 35 with acute COVID-19. The sample comprised PBMCs or T cells enriched from blood (not recorded which). Here the CDR3 reads CASSPKADQETQYF. CDR3 sequence (DNA): TGTGCCAGCTCACCGAAGGCGGACCAAGAGACCCAGTACTTC.